A single sample gave rise to the 30 T cell receptor beta chains below, sequenced in a study of regulatory T cells in long-lasting Graves disease. The authors built TCR beta libraries using iRepertoire HTBI primers and Arm-PCR of CDR3 regions. TCRdb fed the multiplex PCR reads into MiXCR, producing one record per CDR3 protein. The repertoire has fewer than 600,000 distinct CDR3 sequences, roughly 22% of them found once; the top ten carry roughly 13%. Time point noted: persistent/refractory GD, antithyroid drugs over 5 years with positive TRAb. TCR sequences were obtained from RNA taken from PBMCs. Sequences were derived from peripheral blood mononuclear cells (PBMCs), sampled when the disease was refractory, from a patient treated with antithyroid drugs. Receptors originate from a female donor with Graves disease.

This clonotype appeared a few times. The rearrangement links TRBV15 to TRBJ2-6; unclear D gene. Germline V lookup: CDR1 LNHNV, CDR2 YYDKDF (reference sequence). This CDR3 has 15 residues. V lost 1 base and J lost 0, with 4 bases in between. The CDR3 region has the DNA TGTGCCACCAGCAGAGGATCCTCTGGGGCCAACGTCCTGACTTTC. It is translated as CATSRGSSGANVLTF.

V is TRBV20-1 and J is TRBJ1-1; TRBD1 agrees at 7 bases. The germline gives CDR1 DFQATT, CDR2 SNEGSKA (reference sequence). The CDR3 length is 13 residues. The V segment lost 6 bases and the J segment 1 base; nucleotides outside the gene matches: 5. The CDR3 bases are TGCAGTGCCCTTGGGACAGCGAACACTGAAGCTTTCTTT. Translating gives CSALGTANTEAFF.

In regard to this clonotype: A much larger clone is a single base away; this may be a read error. The gene calls are TRBV20-1 and TRBJ2-2; 9 bases map to TRBD1. There are 15 residues in the CDR3. Germline CDR1 DFQATT, CDR2 SNEGSKA (reference sequence). CDR3 residues: CSASKQGANTGEPFF. Here the CDR3 DNA reads TGCAGTGCTAGTAAACAGGGGGCGAACACCGGGGAGCCGTTTTTT.

This clonotype has a handful of counts. CDR3 in DNA: TGCAGTGCTAGAGCCCATCCTGGCTACACCTTC. Amino acid sequence: CSARAHPGYTF. The rearrangement links TRBV20-1 to TRBJ1-2, with D hard to call. The CDR3 covers 11 residues. Germline CDR1 and CDR2: DFQATT and SNEGSKA (reference sequence). The germline V and J ends were trimmed by 1 base and 7 bases, with 7 bases remaining between them.

This clonotype was seen many times. The chain carries TRBV27 and TRBJ2-7; D is unresolved. The CDR3 is 15 residues long. Germline CDR1 and CDR2: MNHEY and SMNVEV (reference sequence). V lost 2 bases to trimming and J lost 3 bases, with 14 bases between them. The CDR3 DNA reads as TGTGCCAGCAGTTTAACCTCTGAACGGAACTACGAGCAGTACTTC. This gives the protein CASSLTSERNYEQYF.

This clonotype was detected a few times. The chain has TRBV5-6 and TRBJ1-2; D unresolved. Per germline, CDR1 SGHDT and CDR2 YYEEEE. The CDR3 is made up of 14 amino acids. V was clipped by 1 base and J by 4 bases, with 11 bases between them. CDR3 amino acids: CASSLSRTGYGYTF. The CDR3 DNA reads TGTGCCAGCAGCTTGTCCCGGACGGGCTATGGCTACACCTTC.

This clonotype was observed a handful of times. Just one base apart from a much larger clone, this may be a read error. The rearrangement joins TRBV28 to TRBJ1-4; D may be TRBD1 (5 bases). Per germline, CDR1 MDHEN and CDR2 SYDVKM. The CDR3 spans 14 residues. With 10 bases removed from V and 8 bases from J, the gap between germline ends came to 20 bases. The CDR3 reads CANNPVGREEKLFF. CDR3 DNA sequence: TGTGCCAACAACCCCGTCGGCAGGGAGGAAAAACTGTTTTTT. The entire variable domain, with the rest obtained from reference TRBV28 and TRBJ1-4, is as follows: DVKVTQSSRYLVKRTGEKVFLECVQDMDHENMFWYRQDPGLGLRLIYFSYDVKMKEKGDIPEGYSVSREKKERFSLILESASTNQTSMYLCANNPVGREEKLFFGSGTQLSVL.

This chain links TRBV5-6 with TRBJ1-6; 8 bases map to TRBD1. CDR3 size: 18 residues. Germline CDR1 and CDR2: SGHDT and YYEEEE. After removal of 2 bases from V and 2 bases from J, the junction contained 9 bases not matched to a gene. CDR3 loop: CASSFWTGSFTYNSPLHF. CDR3 DNA: TGTGCCAGCAGCTTTTGGACAGGGAGTTTCACCTATAATTCACCCCTCCACTTT.

The rearrangement links TRBV20-1 to TRBJ2-7; the D gene is possibly TRBD2 (6 bases). CDR1 is DFQATT and CDR2 is SNEGSKA in the germline V gene (reference sequence). V shed 3 bases and J shed 6 bases, with 12 bases lying between them. CDR3 length: 12 residues. The CDR3 bases are TGCAGTGCTAGGGGTCCGGGGGTCGAGCAGTACTTC. Translated, it gives CSARGPGVEQYF.

This clonotype was seen once. This chain uses TRBV28 with TRBJ2-3; 7 bases fit TRBD1. Germline-derived CDR1 and CDR2 are MDHEN and SYDVKM. The ends lost 10 bases at V and 2 bases at J; junction bases unmatched: 3. The CDR3 contains 12 residues. The chain's CDR3 is CAITGATDTQYF. DNA for the CDR3: TGTGCCATAACAGGGGCCACAGATACGCAGTATTTT.

This clonotype was counted a few times. CDR3 nucleotide sequence: TGTGCCAGCAGCCAAGACTTTTTCTTCTCCTATAATTCACCCCTCCACTTT. Its translation is CASSQDFFFSYNSPLHF. The J gene is TRBJ1-6, the V gene TRBV4-2; no reliable D call. The CDR3 consists of 17 residues. V lost 0 bases and J 0 bases, leaving 9 bases between the germline ends. Germline V gene lookup returns CDR1 LGHNA and CDR2 YNFKEQ.

This chain links TRBV20-1 with TRBJ2-1; TRBD1 is a possible D gene (6 bases). Germline V gene lookup returns CDR1 DFQATT and CDR2 SNEGSKA (reference sequence). V was shortened by 3 bases and J by 5 bases, with 14 bases between the two germline ends. This CDR3 is 14 amino acids long. The CDR3 nucleotides are TGCAGTGCTAGGACACCCTCAGGGGACAATGAGCAGTTCTTC. Translating gives CSARTPSGDNEQFF.

This sequence joins TRBV28 and TRBJ2-3; 11 bases match TRBD2. Germline CDR1 MDHEN, CDR2 SYDVKM. Trimming at V came to 6 bases and at J to 5 bases, leaving 10 bases not matched to a gene. The CDR3 covers 16 residues. The CDR3 is CASRPRGSGRGDTQYF. The CDR3 coding sequence is TGTGCCAGCAGGCCTCGGGGTAGCGGGAGGGGAGATACGCAGTATTTT.

V usage is TRBV7-9 and J usage is TRBJ2-5; D remains ambiguous. The CDR3 extends over 14 amino acids. Germline CDR1 SEHNR, CDR2 FQNEAQ (reference sequence). With 0 bases removed from V and 5 bases from J, the gap between germline ends came to 10 bases. As DNA, the CDR3 is TGTGCCAGCAGCTTAGCACAGCCTGGGGAGACCCAGTACTTC. This sequence encodes CASSLAQPGETQYF.

Worth noting for this clonotype: Being one base from a much bigger clone, this may be a read error. This chain connects TRBV2 to TRBJ2-5, with TRBD2 matching 7 bases. Germline V gives CDR1 SNHLY, CDR2 FYNNEI. With V trimmed by 8 bases and J by 5 bases, 8 bases remained unmatched. The length of the CDR3 is 13 residues. CDR3 amino acids: CASGSGGSETQYF. The DNA for the CDR3 is TGTGCCAGCGGATCCGGGGGGAGTGAGACCCAGTACTTC.

This clonotype was counted ten times or more. This sequence joins TRBV19 and TRBJ1-6; D might be TRBD1 (5 bases). This CDR3 spans 15 amino acids. Germline CDR1 is LNHDA and CDR2 is SQIVND (reference sequence). Trimming cost V 1 base and J 8 bases, with 12 bases left between them. In DNA, the CDR3 is TGTGCCAGTAGTATAGCCGGCAGGGCCGATTCACCCCTCCACTTT. This encodes CASSIAGRADSPLHF.

The chain is built from TRBV30 and TRBJ2-1; D is possibly TRBD2 (6 bases). The CDR3 has 14 residues. Per germline, CDR1 GTSNPN and CDR2 SVGIG (reference sequence). DNA of the CDR3: TGTGCTTGCGGGGTGGGGGGAATCGACAATGAGCAGTTCTTC. This sequence encodes CACGVGGIDNEQFF.

There are a few counts of this clonotype. The chain couples TRBV12-3 or TRBV12-4 to TRBJ1-2; tentative D call: TRBD1 (5 bases). The CDR3 extends over 14 amino acids. With 3 bases removed from V and 4 bases from J, the gap between germline ends came to 12 bases. Here the CDR3 DNA reads TGTGCCAGCAGTTTTAGACAGCTACCCTATGGCTACACCTTC. It translates to CASSFRQLPYGYTF.

Concerning this clonotype: Mismatch with germline at one junction end may stem from a read error. This rearrangement joins TRBV12-3 or TRBV12-4 to TRBJ2-7, with 7 nucleotides matching TRBD1. The CDR3 loop spans 14 amino acids. CDR3 DNA: TGTGCCAGCAGGTTAGGGGGCTCGGCTGACGAGCAGTACTTC. It encodes CASRLGGSADEQYF.

The chain employs TRBV2 and TRBJ2-1; the D is unclear. This CDR3 region has 10 residues. Germline CDR1 reads SNHLY; CDR2 reads FYNNEI. V was pared by 8 bases and J by 9 bases, with 8 bases between. CDR3 bases: TGTGCCAGCGTTAGCCGTGAGCAGTTCTTC. Protein product: CASVSREQFF.

This clonotype came up many times. The chain combines TRBV2 with TRBJ1-2; tentative D call: TRBD1 (5 bases). In germline, CDR1 is SNHLY, CDR2 FYNNEI. The CDR3 extends over 16 amino acids. V was pared by 2 bases and J by 6 bases, with 19 bases between. Here the CDR3 DNA reads TGTGCCAGCAGTGAACTTAGGCAGGGACGAGGCAATGGCTACACCTTC. Protein: CASSELRQGRGNGYTF.

This clonotype was seen many times. The junction does not match germline at one end; this may be a read error. V and J are TRBV7-2 and TRBJ1-1; the D is unclear. Germline V gene lookup returns CDR1 SGHTA and CDR2 FQGNSA. The CDR3 contains 13 residues. CDR3 protein: CASRLDGNTEAFF. The CDR3 DNA reads TGTGCCAGCAGATTAGACGGCAACACTGAAGCTTTCTTT.

Of note for this clonotype: This clone may be a read error of a much larger clone one base away. CDR3 nucleotides: TGTGCCAGCGGGGAACCGGGACAGAGTAATGAAAAACTGTTTTTT. Translating it yields CASGEPGQSNEKLFF. The chain is built from TRBV12-3 or TRBV12-4 and TRBJ1-4; 7 bases are a match to TRBD1. The length of the CDR3 is 15 residues. The trim removed 8 bases at V and 4 bases at J, leaving 10 bases unmatched.

The chain employs TRBV5-6 and TRBJ1-4; TRBD1 might be the D (5 bases). Germline-derived CDR1 and CDR2 are SGHDT and YYEEEE. The V and J ends lost 0 bases and 4 bases respectively, with 13 bases between them. The CDR3 covers 16 residues. The CDR3 loop is CASSLAEGRFNEKLFF. DNA for the CDR3: TGTGCCAGCAGCTTGGCAGAGGGACGGTTTAATGAAAAACTGTTTTTT. Filled out from reference TRBV5-6 and TRBJ1-4, the complete variable domain reads DAGVTQSPTHLIKTRGQQVTLRCSPKSGHDTVSWYQQALGQGPQFIFQYYEEEERQRGNFPDRFSGHQFPNYSSELNVNALLLGDSALYLCASSLAEGRFNEKLFFGSGTQLSVL.

On this clonotype itself: Given a far larger clone just one base away, this is likely a sequencing read error. The rearrangement uses TRBV6-2 or TRBV6-3 and TRBJ1-2, with unresolved D. CDR3 length: 13 residues. Per germline, CDR1 MNHEY and CDR2 SVGEGT. Trimming stripped 7 bases from V and 4 bases from J, with 13 bases between. CDR3 bases: TGTGCCAGCAAACTTCCCAGGAGCTATGGCTACACCTTC. Its protein product is CASKLPRSYGYTF.

This clonotype was seen a handful of times. The chain has TRBV6-2 or TRBV6-3 and TRBJ1-5; unclear D gene. The CDR3 runs 13 residues. Trimming took off 4 bases at V and 7 bases at J, with 11 bases between the two ends. In germline, CDR1 is MNHEY, CDR2 SVGEGT. The chain's CDR3 is CASSSVLNQPQHF. DNA for the CDR3: TGTGCCAGCAGTTCGGTCTTGAACCAGCCCCAGCATTTT.

This clonotype was recorded many times. The rearrangement joins TRBV9 to TRBJ1-6; D may be TRBD1 (5 bases). The CDR3 has 14 amino acids. Germline CDR1 reads SGDLS; CDR2 reads YYNGEE. Trimming cost V 0 bases and J 9 bases, with 10 bases left between them. CDR3: CASSVAGGGSPLHF. CDR3 in DNA: TGTGCCAGCAGCGTAGCGGGGGGAGGTTCACCCCTCCACTTT. The complete variable domain, with remaining parts taken from reference TRBV9 and TRBJ1-6, reads DSGVTQTPKHLITATGQRVTLRCSPRSGDLSVYWYQQSLDQGLQFLIQYYNGEERAKGNILERFSAQQFPDLHSELNLSSLELGDSALYFCASSVAGGGSPLHFGNGTRLTVT.

This clonotype was counted a single time. Since a much larger clone is just one base distant, this may be a read error. The chain uses TRBV6-2 or TRBV6-3 and TRBJ2-5, with D perhaps TRBD1 or TRBD2 (6 bases each). CDR3 length equals 13 residues. Germline values: CDR1 MNHEY, CDR2 SVGEGT. The V end was cut by 8 bases, the J end by 5 bases, with 15 bases between. CDR3: CASGTYGGETQYF. As DNA, the CDR3 is TGTGCCAGCGGTACCTACGGGGGCGAGACCCAGTACTTC.

CDR3: CASSLASRNKNIQYF. The CDR3 nucleotides read TGTGCCAGCAGCTTAGCTAGCAGAAACAAAAACATTCAGTACTTC. The chain links TRBV7-2 to TRBJ2-4; D remains ambiguous. V shed 0 bases and J shed 3 bases, with 9 bases lying between them. The CDR3 is 15 residues long. Germline V gene sequence: CDR1 SGHTA, CDR2 FQGNSA.

The V gene is TRBV6-2 or TRBV6-3, the J gene TRBJ1-5, with D hard to call. The CDR3 covers 13 residues. V was trimmed by 2 bases and J by 9 bases, leaving 11 bases between them. Germline CDR1 reads MNHEY; CDR2 reads SVGEGT. The CDR3 region is CASSYEGLGPQHF. DNA of the CDR3: TGTGCCAGCAGTTACGAGGGTTTGGGGCCCCAGCATTTT.